This T cell receptor (delta chain) originates from a study of γδ T cells in repeated Plasmodium falciparum infection. Germline CDR1 TSWWSYY, CDR2 QGS. This CDR3 is 19 amino acids long. With 5 bases removed from V and 0 bases from J, the gap between germline ends came to 25 bases. Bulk repertoires came from Vgamma9/Vdelta2+ or Vdelta2-negative gammadelta T cells flow-sorted from PBMC. TCRdb redid clone calling on the multiplex PCR reads using CATT. The profile covers roughly 48,000 delta-chain clones, with around 1.6% appearing a single time and about 8.6% taken by the ten largest. This clone is classed as medium-sized. Antigen specificity is unknown. Other nucleotide sequences in the sample specify the same CDR3. Whole-study results and caveats: Vdelta2-negative gammadelta repertoires appeared less diverse and less shared in Malian than Australian children. Many TCRgamma sequences overlapped between individuals in stable Vgamma9/Vdelta2+ repertoires.

Sequencing was done on a sample of gamma-delta T cells from blood. The clonotype was recovered from a pool of human donors (malaria-infected and uninfected, not separated). The V and J genes are TRDV1 and TRDJ1, with TRDD3 as a possible D gene (5 bases). The CDR3 protein is CALGHTSSWVVLYTDKLIF. The CDR3 DNA reads TGTGCTCTTGGGCATACTTCAAGCTGGGTGGTTCTGTACACCGATAAACTCATCTTT.